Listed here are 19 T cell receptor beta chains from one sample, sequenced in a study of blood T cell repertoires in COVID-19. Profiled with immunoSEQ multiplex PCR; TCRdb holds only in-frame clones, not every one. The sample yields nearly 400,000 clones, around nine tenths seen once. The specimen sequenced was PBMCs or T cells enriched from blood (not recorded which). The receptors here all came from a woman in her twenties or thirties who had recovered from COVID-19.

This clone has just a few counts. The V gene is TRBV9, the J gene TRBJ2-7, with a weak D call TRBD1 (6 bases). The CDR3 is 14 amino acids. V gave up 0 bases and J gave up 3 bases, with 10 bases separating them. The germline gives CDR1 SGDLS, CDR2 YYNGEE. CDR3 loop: CASSVAPGVYEQYF. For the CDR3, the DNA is TGTGCCAGCAGCGTAGCGCCAGGGGTCTACGAGCAGTACTTC.

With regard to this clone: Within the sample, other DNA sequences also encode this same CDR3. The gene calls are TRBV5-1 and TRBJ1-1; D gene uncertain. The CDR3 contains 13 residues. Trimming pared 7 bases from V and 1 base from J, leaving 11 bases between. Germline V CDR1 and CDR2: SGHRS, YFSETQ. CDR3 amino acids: CASSLGGNTEAFF. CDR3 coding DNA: TGCGCCAGCTCCTTGGGAGGGAACACTGAAGCTTTCTTT.

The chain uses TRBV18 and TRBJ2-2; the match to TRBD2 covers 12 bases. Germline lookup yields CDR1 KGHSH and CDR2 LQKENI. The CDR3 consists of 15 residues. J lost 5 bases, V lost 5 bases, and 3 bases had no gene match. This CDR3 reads CASSSTSGRTGELFF. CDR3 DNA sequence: TGTGCCAGCTCATCCACTAGCGGGAGGACCGGGGAGCTGTTTTTT.

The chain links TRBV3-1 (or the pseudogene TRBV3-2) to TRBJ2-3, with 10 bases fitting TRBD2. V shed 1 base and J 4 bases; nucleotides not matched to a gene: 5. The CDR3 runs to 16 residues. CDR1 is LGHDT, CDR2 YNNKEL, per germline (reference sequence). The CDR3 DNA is TGTGCCAGCAGCCAAGGATCAGCGGGGGGGGCAGATACGCAGTATTTT. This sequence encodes CASSQGSAGGADTQYF.

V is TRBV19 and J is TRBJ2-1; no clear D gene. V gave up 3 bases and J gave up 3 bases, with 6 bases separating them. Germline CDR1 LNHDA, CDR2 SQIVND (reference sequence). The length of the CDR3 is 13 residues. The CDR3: CASSIGLYNEQFF. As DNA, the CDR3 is TGTGCCAGTAGTATTGGGCTCTACAATGAGCAGTTCTTC.

CDR3 coding DNA: TGTGCCATCAGCCACGGGACAGGGTTAAATGGCTACACCTTC. Translation gives CAISHGTGLNGYTF. V and J are TRBV10-3 and TRBJ1-2, with 9 bases aligning to TRBD1. This CDR3 is built from 14 residues. Germline assignment: CDR1 ENHRY and CDR2 SYGVKD. The trim removed 6 bases at V and 6 bases at J, leaving 8 bases unmatched.

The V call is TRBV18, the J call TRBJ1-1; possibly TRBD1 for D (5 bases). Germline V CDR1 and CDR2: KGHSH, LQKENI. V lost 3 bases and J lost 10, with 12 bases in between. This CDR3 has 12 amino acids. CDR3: CASSPGQGLAFF. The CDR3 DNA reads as TGTGCCAGCTCACCCGGGCAGGGTTTAGCTTTCTTT.

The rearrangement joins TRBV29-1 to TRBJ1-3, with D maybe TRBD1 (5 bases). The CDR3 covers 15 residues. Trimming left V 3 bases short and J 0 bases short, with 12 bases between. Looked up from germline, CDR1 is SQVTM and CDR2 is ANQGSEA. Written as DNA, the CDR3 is TGCAGCGTTGAGGGGGACTGGAGCTCTGGAAACACCATATATTTT. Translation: CSVEGDWSSGNTIYF.

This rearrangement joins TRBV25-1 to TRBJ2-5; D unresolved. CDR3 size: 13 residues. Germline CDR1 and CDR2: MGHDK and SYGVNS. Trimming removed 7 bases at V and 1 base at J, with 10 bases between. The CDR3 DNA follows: TGTGCCAGCACGCCTGGCCGCCAAGAGACCCAGTACTTC. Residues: CASTPGRQETQYF.

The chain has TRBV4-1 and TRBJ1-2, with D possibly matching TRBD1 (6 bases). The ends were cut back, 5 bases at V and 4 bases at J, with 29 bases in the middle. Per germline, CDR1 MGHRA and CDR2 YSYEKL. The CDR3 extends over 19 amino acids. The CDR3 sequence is CASSEMGRTVCLKLYGYTF. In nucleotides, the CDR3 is TGCGCCAGCAGCGAAATGGGCCGGACAGTCTGCCTCAAACTCTATGGCTACACCTTC.

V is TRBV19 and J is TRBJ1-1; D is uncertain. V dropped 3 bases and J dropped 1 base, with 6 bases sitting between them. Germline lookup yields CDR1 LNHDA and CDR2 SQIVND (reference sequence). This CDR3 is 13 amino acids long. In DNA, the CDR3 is TGTGCCAGTAGTATCAGTTCGAACACTGAAGCTTTCTTT. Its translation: CASSISSNTEAFF.

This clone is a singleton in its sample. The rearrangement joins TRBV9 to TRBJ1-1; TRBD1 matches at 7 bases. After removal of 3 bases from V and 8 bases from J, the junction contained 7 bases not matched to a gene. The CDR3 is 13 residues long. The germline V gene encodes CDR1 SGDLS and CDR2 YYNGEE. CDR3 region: CASSGGQDIEAFF. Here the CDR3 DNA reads TGTGCCAGCAGCGGTGGACAGGACATCGAAGCTTTCTTT.

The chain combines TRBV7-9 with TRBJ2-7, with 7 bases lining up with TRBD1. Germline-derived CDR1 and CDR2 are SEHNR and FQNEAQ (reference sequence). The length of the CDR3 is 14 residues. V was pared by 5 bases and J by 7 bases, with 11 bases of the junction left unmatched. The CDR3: CASSPRDRREEQYF. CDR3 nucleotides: TGTGCCAGCAGCCCCCGGGACAGACGAGAGGAGCAGTACTTC.

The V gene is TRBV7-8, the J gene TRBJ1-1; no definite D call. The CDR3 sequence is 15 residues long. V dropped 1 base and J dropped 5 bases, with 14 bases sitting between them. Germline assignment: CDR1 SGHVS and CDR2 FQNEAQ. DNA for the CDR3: TGTGCCAGCAGCTTAGTCGCGGTTGGTGGAACTGAAGCTTTCTTT. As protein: CASSLVAVGGTEAFF.

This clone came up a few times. CDR3 protein: CASSQDKEGLSYNSPLHF. As DNA, the CDR3 is TGTGCCAGCAGCCAAGATAAGGAGGGTTTGTCCTATAATTCACCCCTCCACTTT. The rearrangement uses TRBV3-1 (or the pseudogene TRBV3-2) and TRBJ1-6; unclear D gene. Trimming removed 0 bases at V and 1 base at J, with 13 bases between. The CDR3 contains 18 residues. CDR1 is LGHDT and CDR2 is YNNKEL in the germline V gene (reference sequence).

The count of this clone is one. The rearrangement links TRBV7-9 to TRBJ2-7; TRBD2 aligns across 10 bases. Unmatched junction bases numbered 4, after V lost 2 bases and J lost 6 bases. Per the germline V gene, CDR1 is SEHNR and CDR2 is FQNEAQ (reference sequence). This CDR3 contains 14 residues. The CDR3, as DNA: TGTGCCAGCAGCTTACTAGCGGGAGCTGGCGAGCAGTACTTC. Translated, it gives CASSLLAGAGEQYF.

CDR3 nucleotide sequence: TGTGCCACCCGTTTCAGGGGTTCTAGCTCCTACGAGCAGTACTTC. Encoded protein: CATRFRGSSSYEQYF. The V call is TRBV27, the J call TRBJ2-7, with D possibly being TRBD1 (6 bases). CDR1 MNHEY and CDR2 SMNVEV come from the germline V gene (reference sequence). The CDR3 runs 15 residues. V was clipped by 10 bases and J by 0 bases, with 19 bases between them.

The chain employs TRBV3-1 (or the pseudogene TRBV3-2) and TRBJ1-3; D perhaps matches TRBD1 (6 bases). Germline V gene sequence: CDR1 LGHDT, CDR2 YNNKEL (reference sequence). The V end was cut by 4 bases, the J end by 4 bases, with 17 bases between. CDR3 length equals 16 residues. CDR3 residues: CASSRGNWGQGNTIYF. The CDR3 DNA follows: TGTGCCAGCAGCCGCGGAAACTGGGGGCAAGGAAACACCATATATTTT.

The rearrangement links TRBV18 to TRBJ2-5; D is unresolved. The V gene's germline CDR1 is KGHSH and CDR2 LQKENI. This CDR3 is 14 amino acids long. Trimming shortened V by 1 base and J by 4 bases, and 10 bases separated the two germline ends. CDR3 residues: CASSPRAARETQYF. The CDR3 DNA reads TGTGCCAGCTCACCACGCGCGGCCCGAGAGACCCAGTACTTC.